Listed here is a single T cell receptor (beta chain). The antigen is undetermined. The sample belongs to a study of radiotherapy plus CTLA-4 blockade in lung cancer. Turning to the study itself: Disease control was achieved by around 33% of patients, and objective responses by 18%.

Study-wide results and caveats: With interferon-beta, early dynamics of blood T cell clones were reported to best predict response. Once radiotherapy plus ipilimumab had been given, TCR clones derived from tumor expanded in blood.

TCRdb's copy holds only in-frame clones and misses some; the assay was immunoSEQ multiplex PCR. The data hold 30,000 to 40,000 clones, with more than 80% observed a single time. The length of the CDR3 is 13 residues. Germline CDR1 is MDHEN and CDR2 is SYDVKM. Deletions cut 2 bases from V and 2 bases from J, with 6 bases between. The specimen comprised peripheral blood, sampled from a patient treated with radiotherapy plus ipilimumab. The V and J genes are TRBV28 and TRBJ2-5; no clear D gene. The sequence was collected from a human donor with non-small cell lung cancer who had stable disease on radiotherapy plus ipilimumab. The CDR3 sequence is CASSLGQQETQYF. The CDR3 coding sequence is TGTGCCAGCAGTTTAGGGCAGCAAGAGACCCAGTACTTC.